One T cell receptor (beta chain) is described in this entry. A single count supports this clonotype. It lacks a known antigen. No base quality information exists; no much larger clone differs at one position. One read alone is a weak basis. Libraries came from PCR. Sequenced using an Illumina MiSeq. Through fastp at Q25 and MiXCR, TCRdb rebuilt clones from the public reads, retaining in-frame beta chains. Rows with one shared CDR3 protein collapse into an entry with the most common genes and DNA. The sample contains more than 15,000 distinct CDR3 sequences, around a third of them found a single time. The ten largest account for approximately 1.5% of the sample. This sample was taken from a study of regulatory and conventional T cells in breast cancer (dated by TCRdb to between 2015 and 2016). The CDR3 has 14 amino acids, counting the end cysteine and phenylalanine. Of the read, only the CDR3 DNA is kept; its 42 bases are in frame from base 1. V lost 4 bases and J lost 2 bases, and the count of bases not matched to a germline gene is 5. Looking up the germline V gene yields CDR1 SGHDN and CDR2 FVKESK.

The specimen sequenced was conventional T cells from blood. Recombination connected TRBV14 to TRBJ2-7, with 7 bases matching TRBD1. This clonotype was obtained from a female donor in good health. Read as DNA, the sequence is TGTGCCAGCAGCCCCCGACAGGGACCCTACGAGCAGTACTTC. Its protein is CASSPRQGPYEQYF.